This T cell receptor beta chain stems from a study of beta chain features in type 1 diabetes (dated by TCRdb to 2017 to 2018). Regarding the complete study: Mean age, gender distribution, total cell number and subset yield did not differ between patients and healthy donors. A total of 90 million to 140 million sorted cells were examined across all samples, and RNA yield correlated strongly with the number of cells per subset. In the study, recently diagnosed type 1 diabetes patients and matched healthy donors were compared on the TCRB repertoires of their sorted circulating CD4+ T cell subsets. Naive and central memory subsets were obtained from all 30 or so donors, but regulatory and stem cell-like memory subsets were isolated from only 8 patients and roughly 8 healthy donors. What the work shows at the level of the full study, not this receptor alone: Fewer insertions and more nucleotide deletions at VDJ recombination sites were observed in patients with type 1 diabetes, implying thymic rearrangement abnormalities. Shorter templates might have been favored by PCR, but patient and control samples were amplified and corrected together, so both groups would have been affected equally by any skew. Because cDNA was sequenced instead of genomic DNA, highly expressing activated cells could be over-represented, though the groups showed no difference in activation or CD3 levels. Because the HLA sub-analyses included only small numbers of individuals, any influence of HLA type on TCRB rearrangement was left unresolved. Naive, central memory and regulatory TCRB repertoires appeared to be more similar among patients than among healthy donors. Type 1 diabetes patients showed a moderate but significant shortening of TCRB CDR3 length in all four CD4+ subsets.

The High Capacity cDNA Reverse Transcription Kit was used to reverse transcribe all of the isolated RNA, meaning that expressed TCRB transcripts were what got sequenced. Deep immunoSEQ sequencing was performed on naive, central memory and regulatory T cell samples, with an average of around 3.4 million total reads per sample. Sorted cells were lysed in RLT buffer and RNA was extracted with DNase-treated RNeasy Micro or Mini kits, depending on cell number. Each cell subset was processed separately to prevent cross-contamination, with patient and healthy donor samples processed together. The immunoSEQ multiplex PCR was used to amplify TCRB sequences from cDNA, generating 87-bp fragments that spanned the CDR3 region. The amplicons were sequenced using the Illumina HiSeq platform. The authors processed their data as follows. Synthetic template baselines were used to correct PCR bias computationally, reads within Hamming distance 2 were collapsed, and singletons that could not be merged were discarded. By aligning reads against IMGT, V, D and J genes, CDR3 length, and insertions or deletions at six rearrangement sites were assigned. Within each subset, clonotype counts were normalized to the number of sorted cells before true diversity and Gini coefficients were calculated with the tcR R package. The overlap coefficient, calculated on TCRB nucleotide sequences, was used to measure repertoire sharing. Out-of-frame TCRB sequences from naive cells were analyzed to stand in for the pre-selection repertoire. TCRdb's version of the immuneACCESS table is confined to in-frame rearrangements and falls short of the full clone set. An unresolved V gene accounts for under half of the shortfall where checked; the remainder is of unknown origin. V, J and clone size are taken as reported in that table, and D and trimming were inferred from the DNA itself. The sample table records about 340,000 clones; roughly 13% of these occur just once. The ten top clones hold over 0.014% of the sample.

About this clone itself: Its antigen specificity is not known. No clone much larger than this one lies a single base away; base qualities are absent.

A single peripheral blood draw of approximately 120 mL on average was collected from each donor into heparinised tubes. A BD FACSAria II and a panel including CD45RO, CCR7, CD25, CD127, CD95 and CD27 were used to sort naive, central memory, regulatory and stem cell-like memory CD4+ T cells. Every sorted population had a purity above 95%. PBMCs were isolated immediately by Lymphoprep density gradient centrifugation and stained directly without culture. So that batch effects would be minimized, each experiment stained and sorted samples in pairs, pairing one healthy donor with one patient. The sample was naive CD4+ T cells from blood. The cell subset or site label for this specimen denotes: true naive CD4+ T cells. The source of this sequence is a young woman with type 1 diabetes.

The CDR3 region reads CASSLGGAGGTEAFF. The nucleotide sequence reads as follows: TGCGCCAGCAGCTTGGGAGGGGCCGGGGGCACTGAAGCTTTCTTT. The V and J genes are TRBV5-1 and TRBJ1-1, and TRBD1 may be the D gene, going by 5 matching bases. V drops 0 bases and J drops 4 bases, leaving 13 bases in between. There are 15 amino acids in the CDR3, from cysteine to phenylalanine inclusive. CDR3 DNA only is kept here, 45 bases in frame from base 1. CDR1 is given as SGHRS and CDR2 as YFSETQ, both from the germline V gene.